This paragraph covers one TCR beta chain sequence. Its antigen is not identified. Expressed TCRB transcripts were sequenced, since all the RNA that had been isolated was reverse transcribed. Method: immunoSEQ multiplex PCR; TCRdb's copy keeps in-frame clones and lacks some. The sample holds more than 250,000 clones; 24% are singletons and the top ten take roughly 0.011%. On average, the one heparinised blood draw given by each donor was approximately 0.12 L. This record belongs to a study of beta chain features in type 1 diabetes. Study results and caveats: Junctions at VDJ sites from type 1 diabetes patients had fewer insertions and more deletions. Patients with Type 1 diabetes showed moderately but significantly shorter TCRB CDR3s in all four CD4+ subsets.

The CDR3 totals 17 residues. The germline CDR1 and CDR2 sequences are MNHNS and SASEGT. The V and J ends lost 4 bases and 0 bases respectively, with 16 bases between them. What was sequenced was naive CD4+ T cells from blood. The chain is built from TRBV6-1 and TRBJ2-1; D is ambiguous. The sequence derives from a woman aged 25 to 45 with type 1 diabetes. The DNA for the CDR3 is TGTGCCAGCAGTGTCAAGGCCCCTAGGAGCTCCTACAATGAGCAGTTCTTC. Translated: CASSVKAPRSSYNEQFF.